These 2 T cell receptor beta chains share one sample of origin, sequenced in a study of T-cell reconstitution after alpha-beta-depleted transplantation in children. Preparation of the TCRbeta library involved a method that used unique molecular identifiers. Each CDR3 protein gets one entry after TCRdb re-called the PCR reads with MiXCR. Here the sample spans 300,000 or so distinct CDR3 sequences, 20% to 30% being singletons. The sample in question was PBMCs, mostly from graft donor cells, obtained 180 days after TCRalphabeta/CD19-depleted stem cell transplant. These receptors were taken from a male patient under 18 who had a stem cell transplant for acute lymphoblastic leukemia, so the T cells may come from the graft donor.

This clonotype was picked up a small number of times. J is TRBJ2-7 and V is TRBV27; 12 bases map to TRBD1. The V gene's germline CDR1 is MNHEY and CDR2 SMNVEV (reference sequence). The trim removed 3 bases at V and 5 bases at J, leaving 2 bases unmatched. The CDR3 extends over 14 amino acids. Here the CDR3 reads CASSLGTGGDEQYF. DNA of the CDR3: TGTGCCAGCAGTTTGGGGACAGGGGGCGACGAGCAGTACTTC.

The V and J genes are TRBV11-2 and TRBJ2-5; D is possibly TRBD2 (5 bases). There are 18 residues in the CDR3. V lost 1 base and J lost 0, with 18 bases in between. Germline V gene sequence: CDR1 SGHAT, CDR2 FQNNGV. The DNA of the CDR3 is TGTGCCAGCAGCTTAGGCCCGGGGATGGGTGGGTACCAAGAGACCCAGTACTTC. Its translation: CASSLGPGMGGYQETQYF.